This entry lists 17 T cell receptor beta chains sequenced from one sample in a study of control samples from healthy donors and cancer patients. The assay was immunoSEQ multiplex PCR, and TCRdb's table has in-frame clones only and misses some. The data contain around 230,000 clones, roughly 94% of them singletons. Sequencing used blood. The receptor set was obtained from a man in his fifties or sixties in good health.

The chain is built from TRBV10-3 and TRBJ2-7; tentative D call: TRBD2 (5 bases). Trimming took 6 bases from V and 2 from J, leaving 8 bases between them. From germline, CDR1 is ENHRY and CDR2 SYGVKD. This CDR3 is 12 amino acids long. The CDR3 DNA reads TGTGCCATCAGCCCCGGGGCCTACGAGCAGTACGTC. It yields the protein CAISPGAYEQYV.

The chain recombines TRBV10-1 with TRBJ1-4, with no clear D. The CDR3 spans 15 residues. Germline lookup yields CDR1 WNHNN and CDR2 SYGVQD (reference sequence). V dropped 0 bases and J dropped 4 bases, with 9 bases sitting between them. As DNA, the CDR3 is TGCGCCAGCAGTGAGTCGCGGCTGATTAATGAAAAACTGTTTTTT. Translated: CASSESRLINEKLFF.

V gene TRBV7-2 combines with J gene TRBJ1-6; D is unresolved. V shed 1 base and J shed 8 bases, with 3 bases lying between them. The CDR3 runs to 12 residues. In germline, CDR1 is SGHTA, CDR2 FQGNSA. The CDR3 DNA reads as TGTGCCAGCAGCTTAGACTATTCACCCCTCCACTTT. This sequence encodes CASSLDYSPLHF.

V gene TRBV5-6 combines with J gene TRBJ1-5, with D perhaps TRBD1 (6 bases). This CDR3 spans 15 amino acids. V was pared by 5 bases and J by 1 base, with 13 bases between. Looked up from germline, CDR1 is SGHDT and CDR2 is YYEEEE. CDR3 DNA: TGTGCCAGCAGGCGTTGGACAGTGAGCAATCAGCCCCAGCATTTT. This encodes CASRRWTVSNQPQHF.

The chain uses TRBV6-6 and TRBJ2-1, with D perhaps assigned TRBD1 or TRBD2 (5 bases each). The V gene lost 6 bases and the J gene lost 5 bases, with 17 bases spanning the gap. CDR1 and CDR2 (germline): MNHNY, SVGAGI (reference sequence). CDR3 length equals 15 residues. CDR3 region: CASRQTGTGNNEQFF. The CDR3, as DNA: TGTGCCAGCAGACAAACCGGGACCGGCAACAATGAGCAGTTCTTC.

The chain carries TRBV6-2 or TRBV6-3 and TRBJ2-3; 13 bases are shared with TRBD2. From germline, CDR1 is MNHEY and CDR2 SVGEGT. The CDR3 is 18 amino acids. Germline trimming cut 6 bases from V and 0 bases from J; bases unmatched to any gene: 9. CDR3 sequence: CASSRRLAGGSSTDTQYF. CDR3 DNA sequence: TGTGCCAGCAGCCGCCGACTAGCGGGGGGCTCTAGCACAGATACGCAGTATTTT.

CDR3 DNA sequence: TGTGCCACATCGGGACAGCCTCACCACGAGCAGTACTTC. Its translation is CATSGQPHHEQYF. The gene calls are TRBV19 and TRBJ2-7; 7 positions agree with TRBD1. Germline loops: CDR1 LNHDA, CDR2 SQIVND (reference sequence). The V and J ends lost 10 bases and 5 bases, in that order; junction bases with no gene match: 11. The CDR3 has 13 amino acids.

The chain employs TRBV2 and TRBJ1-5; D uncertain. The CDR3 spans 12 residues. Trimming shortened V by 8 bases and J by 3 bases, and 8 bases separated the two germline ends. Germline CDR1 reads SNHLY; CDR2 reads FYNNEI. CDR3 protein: CASQVNNQPQHF. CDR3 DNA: TGTGCCAGCCAGGTAAACAATCAGCCCCAGCATTTT.

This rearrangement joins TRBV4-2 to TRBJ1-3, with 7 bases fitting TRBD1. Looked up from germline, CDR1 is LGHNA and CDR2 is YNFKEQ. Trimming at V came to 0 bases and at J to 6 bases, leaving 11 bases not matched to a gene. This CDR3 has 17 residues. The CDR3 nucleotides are TGTGCCAGCAGCCAAGATCCCAGGACAGGAGGTGTAAACACCATATATTTT. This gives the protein CASSQDPRTGGVNTIYF.

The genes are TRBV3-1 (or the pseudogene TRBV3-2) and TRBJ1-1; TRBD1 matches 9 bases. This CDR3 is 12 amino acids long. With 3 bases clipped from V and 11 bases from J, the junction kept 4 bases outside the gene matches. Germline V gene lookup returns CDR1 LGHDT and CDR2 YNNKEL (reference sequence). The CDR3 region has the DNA TGTGCCAGCAGCCACCGGACAGGGGAGGCTTTCTTT. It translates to CASSHRTGEAFF.

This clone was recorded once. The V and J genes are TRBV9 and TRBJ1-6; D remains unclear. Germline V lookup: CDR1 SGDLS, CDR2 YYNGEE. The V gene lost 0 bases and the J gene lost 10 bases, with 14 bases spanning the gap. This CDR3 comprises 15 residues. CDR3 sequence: CASSVDPRGESPLHF. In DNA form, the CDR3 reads TGTGCCAGCAGCGTAGACCCCAGAGGAGAGTCACCCCTCCACTTT. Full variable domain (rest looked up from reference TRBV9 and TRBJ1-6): DSGVTQTPKHLITATGQRVTLRCSPRSGDLSVYWYQQSLDQGLQFLIQYYNGEERAKGNILERFSAQQFPDLHSELNLSSLELGDSALYFCASSVDPRGESPLHFGNGTRLTVT.

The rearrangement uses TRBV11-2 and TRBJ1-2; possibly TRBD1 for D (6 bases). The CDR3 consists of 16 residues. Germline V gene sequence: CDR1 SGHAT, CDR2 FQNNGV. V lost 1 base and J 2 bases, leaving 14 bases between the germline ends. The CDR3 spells CASSLVLGGANYGYTF. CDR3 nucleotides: TGTGCCAGCAGCTTAGTGTTGGGGGGCGCAAACTATGGCTACACCTTC.

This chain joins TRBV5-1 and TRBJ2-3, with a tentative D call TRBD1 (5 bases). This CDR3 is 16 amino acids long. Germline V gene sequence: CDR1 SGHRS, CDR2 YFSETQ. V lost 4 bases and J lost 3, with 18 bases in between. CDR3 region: CASSPEGAGQTDTQYF. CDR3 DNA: TGCGCCAGCAGCCCCGAAGGGGCAGGGCAGACAGATACGCAGTATTTT.

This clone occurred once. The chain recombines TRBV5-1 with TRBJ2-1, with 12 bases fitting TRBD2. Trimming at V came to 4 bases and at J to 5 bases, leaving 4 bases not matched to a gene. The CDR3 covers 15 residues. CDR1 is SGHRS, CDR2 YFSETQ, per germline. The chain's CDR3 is CASSPTSGGHNEQFF. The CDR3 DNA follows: TGCGCCAGCAGCCCGACTAGCGGGGGACACAATGAGCAGTTCTTC.

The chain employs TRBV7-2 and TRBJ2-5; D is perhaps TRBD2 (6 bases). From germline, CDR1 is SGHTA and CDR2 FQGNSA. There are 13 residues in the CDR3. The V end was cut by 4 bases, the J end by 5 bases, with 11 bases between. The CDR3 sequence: CASSSGSFETQYF. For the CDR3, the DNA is TGTGCCAGCAGCTCCGGGAGTTTCGAGACCCAGTACTTC.

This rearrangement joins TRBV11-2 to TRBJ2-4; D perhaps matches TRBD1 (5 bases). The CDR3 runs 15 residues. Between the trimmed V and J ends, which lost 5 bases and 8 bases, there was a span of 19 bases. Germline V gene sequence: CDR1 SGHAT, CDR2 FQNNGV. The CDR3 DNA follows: TGTGCCAGCAGCAGCCAGGGCGACAGCCCACACATTCAGTACTTC. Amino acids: CASSSQGDSPHIQYF.

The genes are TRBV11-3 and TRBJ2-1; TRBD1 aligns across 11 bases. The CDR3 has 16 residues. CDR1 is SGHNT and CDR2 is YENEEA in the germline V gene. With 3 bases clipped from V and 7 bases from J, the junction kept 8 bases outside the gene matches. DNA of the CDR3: TGTGCCAGCAGCTTGGACGGACAGGGGGCCCTGAATGAGCAGTTCTTC. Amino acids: CASSLDGQGALNEQFF.